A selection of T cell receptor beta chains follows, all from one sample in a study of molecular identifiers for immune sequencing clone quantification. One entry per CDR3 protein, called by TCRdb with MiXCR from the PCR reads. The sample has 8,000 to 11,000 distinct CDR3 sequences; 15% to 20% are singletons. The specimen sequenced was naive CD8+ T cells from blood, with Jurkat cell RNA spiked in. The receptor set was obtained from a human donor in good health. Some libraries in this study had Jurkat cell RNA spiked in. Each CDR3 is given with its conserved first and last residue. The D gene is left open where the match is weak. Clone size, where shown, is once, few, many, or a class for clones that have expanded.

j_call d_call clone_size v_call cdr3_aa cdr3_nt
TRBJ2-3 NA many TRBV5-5 CASSLVAGPSTDTQYF TGTGCCAGCAGCTTGGTGGCGGGACCATCCACAGATACGCAGTATTTT
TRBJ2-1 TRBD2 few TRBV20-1 CSARAILAELNNEQFF TGCAGTGCTAGGGCTATACTAGCGGAGTTGAATAATGAGCAGTTCTTC
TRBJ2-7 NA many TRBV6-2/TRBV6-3 CASSYYGADDEQYF TGTGCCAGCAGTTACTATGGAGCGGACGACGAGCAGTACTTC
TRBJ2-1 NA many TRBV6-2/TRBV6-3 CASSYSVPVAGEQFF TGTGCCAGCAGTTACTCAGTCCCAGTCGCCGGTGAGCAGTTCTTC
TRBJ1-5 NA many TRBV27 CASSLRLEGSNQPQHF TGTGCCAGCAGTTTAAGGCTCGAGGGGAGCAATCAGCCCCAGCATTTT
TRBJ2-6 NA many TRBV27 CASKQVSGANVLTF TGTGCCAGCAAACAAGTCTCTGGGGCCAACGTCCTGACTTTC
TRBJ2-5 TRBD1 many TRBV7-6 CASSPDRGRQETQYF TGTGCCAGCAGCCCCGACAGGGGGCGTCAAGAGACCCAGTACTTC
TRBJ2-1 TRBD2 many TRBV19 CASSSWTSGTNEQFF TGTGCCAGTAGTTCTTGGACTAGCGGGACCAATGAGCAGTTCTTC
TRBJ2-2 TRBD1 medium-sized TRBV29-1 CSVVGTGVAGELFF TGCAGCGTTGTTGGGACAGGGGTGGCCGGGGAGCTGTTTTTT
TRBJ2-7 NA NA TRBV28 CASSAQNRAVYEQYF TGTGCCAGCAGCGCCCAAAACAGGGCCGTCTACGAGCAGTACTTC
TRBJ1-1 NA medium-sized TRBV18 CASSPEVNTEAFF TGTGCCAGCTCACCAGAGGTGAACACTGAAGCTTTCTTT
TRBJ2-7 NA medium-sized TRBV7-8 CASSPPIYEQYF TGTGCCAGCAGCCCGCCGATTTACGAGCAGTACTTC
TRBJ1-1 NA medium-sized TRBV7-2 CASSLEWAGVFSENTEAFF TGTGCCAGCAGCTTAGAATGGGCAGGGGTTTTTTCGGAGAACACTGAAGCTTTCTTT
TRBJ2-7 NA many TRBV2 CASRIGETYEQYF TGTGCCAGCAGGATTGGGGAGACCTACGAGCAGTACTTC
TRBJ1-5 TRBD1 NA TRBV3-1 CASSQDSGGQRIF TGTGCCAGCAGCCAAGATTCAGGGGGACAACGAATTTTT
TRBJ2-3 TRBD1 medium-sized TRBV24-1 CATSDPIGQGTVWTQSTDTQYF TGTGCCACCAGTGACCCAATTGGACAGGGAACGGTATGGACTCAAAGCACAGATACGCAGTATTTT
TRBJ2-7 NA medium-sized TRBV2 CASSPSRYLPRYEQYF TGTGCCAGCAGTCCCAGTAGGTACCTCCCTAGGTACGAGCAGTACTTC
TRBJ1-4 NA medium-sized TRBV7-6 CASSFGPNPEKLFF TGTGCCAGCAGCTTCGGACCCAACCCTGAAAAACTGTTTTTT
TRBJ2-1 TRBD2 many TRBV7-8 CASSLVAGASYNEQFF TGTGCCAGCAGCTTAGTAGCGGGAGCCTCCTACAATGAGCAGTTCTTC
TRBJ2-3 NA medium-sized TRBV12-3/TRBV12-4 CASSLGDWASTDTQYF TGTGCCAGCAGCTTAGGGGACTGGGCTAGCACAGATACGCAGTATTTT
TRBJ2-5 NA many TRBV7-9 CASSMGDVPAETQYF TGTGCCAGCAGCATGGGTGATGTGCCGGCGGAGACCCAGTACTTC
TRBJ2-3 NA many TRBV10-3 CAISAGANTDTQYF TGTGCCATCAGTGCCGGGGCTAACACAGATACGCAGTATTTT
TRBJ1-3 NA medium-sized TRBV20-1 CSASLVGTGNTIYF TGCAGTGCTAGTCTGGTGGGGACAGGAAACACCATATATTTT
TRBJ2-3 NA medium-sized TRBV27 CASSFSADTQYF TGTGCCAGCAGTTTTAGCGCAGATACGCAGTATTTT
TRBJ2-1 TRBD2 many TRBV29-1 CSPEVAGTPYNEQFF TGCAGCCCTGAGGTAGCGGGAACGCCCTACAATGAGCAGTTCTTC
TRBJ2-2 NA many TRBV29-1 CSVIGTGELFF TGCAGCGTTATAGGCACCGGGGAGCTGTTTTTT
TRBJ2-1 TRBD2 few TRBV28 CASIGRPNPTNEQFF TGTGCCAGCATCGGGAGGCCCAACCCAACCAATGAGCAGTTCTTC
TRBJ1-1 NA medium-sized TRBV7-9 CASSWDFGPPEAFF TGTGCCAGCAGCTGGGACTTCGGACCGCCGGAAGCTTTCTTT
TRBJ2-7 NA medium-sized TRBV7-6 CASSPLSDISYEQYF TGTGCCAGCAGCCCCCTGTCCGATATTTCCTACGAGCAGTACTTC